The 20 T cell receptor beta chains reported below all come from one sample, sequenced in a study of a mutant IDH1 vaccine in newly diagnosed glioma. Profiled with immunoSEQ multiplex PCR; TCRdb holds only in-frame clones, not every one. Here the sample spans around 57,000 clones, approximately 91% being singletons. Their cognate antigens are unknown. Time point of the sample: week 11, during vaccination. Every vaccination contained 300 ug of the mutant IDH1 20-mer peptide and was paired with topical imiquimod. The source was PBMCs, collected from a glioma patient whose treatment included an IDH1 peptide vaccine. These receptors were collected from a man aged 35 to 55 with glioma.

The genes are TRBV12-5 and TRBJ2-1, with 9 nucleotides matching TRBD2. This CDR3 is 17 amino acids long. The trim removed 4 bases at V and 0 bases at J, leaving 7 bases unmatched. Germline CDR1 and CDR2: LGHNT and FRNRAP. The CDR3 spells CASGSQTSGGSYNEQFF. The CDR3 DNA reads as TGTGCTAGTGGTTCCCAGACTAGCGGAGGCTCCTACAATGAGCAGTTCTTC.

This clone was detected only a few times. This chain joins TRBV6-1 and TRBJ2-5, with D perhaps matching TRBD1 or TRBD2 (5 bases each). Germline V lookup: CDR1 MNHNS, CDR2 SASEGT. Trimming took 5 bases from V and 1 from J, leaving 8 bases between them. This CDR3 has 13 amino acids. CDR3 amino acids: CASSKGSQETQYF. In nucleotides, the CDR3 is TGTGCCAGCAGTAAGGGGAGCCAAGAGACCCAGTACTTC.

This sequence joins TRBV10-2 and TRBJ1-1; D gene ambiguous. CDR1 and CDR2 from the germline V gene are WSHSY and SAAADI. The CDR3 is 12 residues long. Trimming left V 1 base short and J 8 bases short, with 8 bases between. Here the CDR3 reads CASSEWFGEAFF. CDR3 in DNA: TGCGCCAGCAGTGAGTGGTTCGGGGAAGCTTTCTTT.

This clone was seen only once. The chain recombines TRBV28 with TRBJ2-1, with a tentative D call TRBD2 (6 bases). The ends were cut back, 6 bases at V and 5 bases at J, with 17 bases in the middle. Germline V gene lookup returns CDR1 MDHEN and CDR2 SYDVKM. CDR3 size: 15 residues. The CDR3 sequence: CASSPGLELDNEQFF. The CDR3 DNA follows: TGTGCCAGCAGCCCGGGACTTGAACTGGACAATGAGCAGTTCTTC.

The rearrangement uses TRBV4-2 and TRBJ2-1; 10 nucleotides match TRBD1. With V trimmed by 4 bases and J by 7 bases, 13 bases remained unmatched. CDR1 and CDR2 from the germline V gene are LGHNA and YNFKEQ. This CDR3 spans 17 amino acids. The CDR3 DNA reads TGTGCCAGCAGCCGTACCGGTAGGGACAGGGGATGGAATGAGCAGTTCTTC. Amino acid sequence: CASSRTGRDRGWNEQFF.

The gene calls are TRBV15 and TRBJ1-1; D not resolved. The V gene's germline CDR1 is LNHNV and CDR2 YYDKDF (reference sequence). The CDR3 totals 15 residues. The V gene lost 0 bases and the J gene lost 1 base, with 9 bases spanning the gap. The CDR3 protein is CATSRDFAANTEAFF. CDR3 nucleotide sequence: TGTGCCACCAGCAGAGATTTCGCAGCGAACACTGAAGCTTTCTTT.

This clone was observed a few times. As DNA, the CDR3 is TGTGCCAGTAGTACAAAAATGAGACAGGTCTCTATCTATGGCTACACCTTC. This sequence encodes CASSTKMRQVSIYGYTF. This rearrangement joins TRBV19 to TRBJ1-2; weak D call: TRBD1 (6 bases). CDR3 size: 17 residues. V lost 4 bases to trimming and J lost 4 bases, with 22 bases between them. CDR1 and CDR2 from the germline V gene are LNHDA and SQIVND (reference sequence).

The chain has TRBV29-1 and TRBJ1-1; D possibly corresponds to TRBD1 (5 bases). V shed 0 bases and J shed 4 bases, with 12 bases lying between them. CDR3 length: 14 amino acids. Germline V gene data show CDR1 as SQVTM and CDR2 as ANQGSEA. The CDR3 sequence is CSVEEWPGSTEAFF. The CDR3 DNA reads TGCAGCGTTGAAGAGTGGCCAGGGAGCACTGAAGCTTTCTTT.

The chain carries TRBV25-1 and TRBJ2-3; D is unresolved. The CDR3 consists of 14 residues. Germline values: CDR1 MGHDK, CDR2 SYGVNS. V lost 4 bases and J 0 bases, leaving 8 bases between the germline ends. CDR3 in DNA: TGTGCCAGCAGTGGCCCCCTTAGCACAGATACGCAGTATTTT. Translated: CASSGPLSTDTQYF.

This chain joins TRBV7-8 and TRBJ1-5; 7 positions agree with TRBD1. Germline lookup yields CDR1 SGHVS and CDR2 FQNEAQ. This CDR3 has 15 amino acids. V was clipped by 4 bases and J by 4 bases; unmatched bases: 7. The CDR3 sequence is CASSSARTGNQPQHF. The CDR3 DNA is TGTGCCAGCAGCTCGGCTAGGACAGGTAATCAGCCCCAGCATTTT.

The CDR3 loop is CASSSLAGGRLPLADTQYF. The CDR3 nucleotides read TGTGCCAGCAGCTCACTAGCGGGAGGGCGGTTACCCCTAGCAGATACGCAGTATTTT. The chain joins TRBV7-2 to TRBJ2-3; 13 positions agree with TRBD2. Germline assignment: CDR1 SGHTA and CDR2 FQGNSA. V was clipped by 4 bases and J by 4 bases; unmatched bases: 14. The CDR3 is 19 amino acids.

J is TRBJ1-1 and V is TRBV30, with D perhaps matching TRBD1 (5 bases). This CDR3 is 16 amino acids long. Trimming removed 3 bases at V and 2 bases at J, with 19 bases between. The germline V gene has CDR1 GTSNPN and CDR2 SVGIG (reference sequence). The CDR3 region has the DNA TGTGCCTGGAGAATACCCGGGGGATGGGTAAACACTGAAGCTTTCTTT. Its protein product is CAWRIPGGWVNTEAFF.

The rearrangement links TRBV6-5 to TRBJ1-1; D is unresolved. V was pared by 6 bases and J by 1 base, with 9 bases between. CDR1 is MNHEY and CDR2 is SVGAGI in the germline V gene. There are 13 residues in the CDR3. CDR3 in amino acids: CASRKDGNTEAFF. DNA for the CDR3: TGTGCCAGCAGAAAGGACGGGAACACTGAAGCTTTCTTT.

This clone showed up just once. The rearrangement links TRBV7-3 to TRBJ1-3; D gene ambiguous. Trimming took off 2 bases at V and 4 bases at J, with 12 bases between the two ends. Germline CDR1 is SGHTA and CDR2 is FQGTGA. The length of the CDR3 is 15 residues. The CDR3 sequence: CASSLSLGPGNTIYF. CDR3 sequence (DNA): TGTGCCAGCAGCTTATCCCTCGGGCCCGGAAACACCATATATTTT. Combining the CDR3 with reference TRBV7-3 and TRBJ1-3 gives the whole variable domain GAGVSQTPSNKVTEKGKYVELRCDPISGHTALYWYRQSLGQGPEFLIYFQGTGAADDSGLPNDRFFAVRPEGSVSTLKIQRTERGDSAVYLCASSLSLGPGNTIYFGEGSWLTVV.

The gene calls are TRBV29-1 and TRBJ2-5, with 15 bases aligning to TRBD2. Germline V gene lookup returns CDR1 SQVTM and CDR2 ANQGSEA. The CDR3 totals 18 residues. J gave up 4 bases and V 4 bases, and 13 bases lay outside the gene matches. In nucleotides, the CDR3 is TGCAGCGTTGTGGGGGGGACTAGCGGGAGGTTTCGCCCAGAGACCCAGTACTTC. This encodes CSVVGGTSGRFRPETQYF.

V is TRBV7-9 and J is TRBJ1-1; D is uncertain. V was cut by 6 bases and J by 7 bases, with 9 bases left in between. The V gene's germline CDR1 is SEHNR and CDR2 FQNEAQ (reference sequence). The CDR3 is made up of 11 amino acids. The CDR3 loop reads CASRLDFEAFF. CDR3 in DNA: TGTGCCAGCAGGCTGGACTTTGAAGCTTTCTTT.

This rearrangement joins TRBV2 to TRBJ1-6; the D is unclear. Trimming pared 5 bases from V and 5 bases from J, leaving 13 bases between. The CDR3 has 15 amino acids. Germline CDR1 is SNHLY and CDR2 is FYNNEI. This CDR3 reads CASSLDPRNNSPLHF. The DNA of the CDR3 is TGTGCCAGCAGTCTAGACCCACGCAATAATTCACCCCTCCACTTT.

V is TRBV5-1 and J is TRBJ2-1; 12 nucleotides match TRBD2. J gave up 9 bases and V 6 bases, and 7 bases lay outside the gene matches. The CDR3 has 14 amino acids. Germline V lookup: CDR1 SGHRS, CDR2 YFSETQ. CDR3 in DNA: TGCGCCAGCAAAGGGACTAGCGGGTCTGTTGAGCAGTTCTTC. Its translation is CASKGTSGSVEQFF. Looking up the rest from reference TRBV5-1 and TRBJ2-1 gives the full variable domain: KAGVTQTPRYLIKTRGQQVTLSCSPISGHRSVSWYQQTPGQGLQFLFEYFSETQRNKGNFPGRFSGRQFSNSRSEMNVSTLELGDSALYLCASKGTSGSVEQFFGPGTRLTVL.

V and J are TRBV2 and TRBJ2-1; D perhaps matches TRBD2 (5 bases). This CDR3 spans 15 amino acids. The germline V gene has CDR1 SNHLY and CDR2 FYNNEI. V was clipped by 3 bases and J by 0 bases, with 9 bases between them. The CDR3 DNA reads as TGTGCCAGCAGTGATTTTGGGAGCTCCTACAATGAGCAGTTCTTC. It specifies CASSDFGSSYNEQFF.

The chain combines TRBV7-9 with TRBJ1-1; 9 bases agree with TRBD1. Unmatched junction bases numbered 6, after V lost 5 bases and J lost 5 bases. CDR3 length equals 14 residues. CDR1 is SEHNR, CDR2 FQNEAQ, per germline (reference sequence). CDR3 coding DNA: TGTGCCAGCAGCACGGGGGACAGGGCGACTGAAGCTTTCTTT. It specifies CASSTGDRATEAFF.